These 9 T cell receptor beta chains were all obtained from the same sample, sequenced in a study of blood T cell repertoires in COVID-19. Profiled with immunoSEQ multiplex PCR; TCRdb holds only in-frame clones, not every one. The sample yields approximately 58,000 clones, about three quarters seen once. Material for sequencing was peripheral blood. These receptor sequences come from a man in his 70s with active or convalescent COVID-19.

This sequence joins TRBV5-1 and TRBJ1-2; the match to TRBD1 covers 12 bases. With V trimmed by 4 bases and J by 2 bases, 3 bases remained unmatched. There are 15 residues in the CDR3. Germline-derived CDR1 and CDR2 are SGHRS and YFSETQ. CDR3 sequence (DNA): TGCGCCAGCAGCCTGGGACAGGGGGCCAACTATGGCTACACCTTC. Protein sequence: CASSLGQGANYGYTF.

This sequence joins TRBV28 and TRBJ1-5; 8 nucleotides match TRBD1. CDR3 length equals 16 residues. Germline trimming cut 5 bases from V and 2 bases from J; bases unmatched to any gene: 8. Germline loops: CDR1 MDHEN, CDR2 SYDVKM. The chain's CDR3 is CASSRQGAGGNQPQHF. CDR3 coding DNA: TGTGCCAGCAGTCGTCAGGGGGCCGGCGGCAATCAGCCCCAGCATTTT.

This chain connects TRBV11-2 to TRBJ1-5, with 8 bases that match TRBD1. J gave up 5 bases and V 5 bases, and 5 bases lay outside the gene matches. The germline CDR1 and CDR2 sequences are SGHAT and FQNNGV. CDR3 length equals 14 residues. The CDR3 reads CASSPGQVDQPQHF. The DNA for the CDR3 is TGTGCCAGCAGCCCGGGACAGGTGGATCAGCCCCAGCATTTT. Supplemented by reference TRBV11-2 and TRBJ1-5, the full variable domain reads EAGVAQSPRYKIIEKRQSVAFWCNPISGHATLYWYQQILGQGPKLLIQFQNNGVVDDSQLPKDRFSAERLKGVDSTLKIQPAKLEDSAVYLCASSPGQVDQPQHFGDGTRLSIL.

The chain recombines TRBV5-1 with TRBJ1-1; possibly TRBD1 for D (5 bases). Trimming left V 4 bases short and J 4 bases short, with 11 bases between. CDR3 length: 13 residues. Germline CDR1 and CDR2: SGHRS and YFSETQ. The DNA of the CDR3 is TGCGCCAGCAGCGTATGGCAGGGCACTGAAGCTTTCTTT. This gives the protein CASSVWQGTEAFF.

J is TRBJ2-7 and V is TRBV3-1 (or the pseudogene TRBV3-2); no reliable D call. Germline V gene sequence: CDR1 LGHDT, CDR2 YNNKEL (reference sequence). Trimming cost V 0 bases and J 0 bases, with 9 bases left between them. CDR3 length: 15 amino acids. CDR3 in DNA: TGTGCCAGCAGCCAAGATCGAGGAAGCTCCTACGAGCAGTACTTC. This translates into CASSQDRGSSYEQYF.

The chain couples TRBV11-3 to TRBJ1-1, with TRBD1 identical over 7 bases. Losses at the gene ends were 1 base for V and 7 bases for J; bases not matched to a gene: 6. The V gene's germline CDR1 is SGHNT and CDR2 YENEEA. The CDR3 consists of 14 residues. The chain's CDR3 is CASSLVQGVGEAFF. The CDR3 region has the DNA TGTGCCAGCAGCTTAGTCCAGGGGGTGGGTGAAGCTTTCTTT.

The rearrangement links TRBV19 to TRBJ1-2; D is possibly TRBD1 (5 bases). The CDR3 consists of 12 residues. V lost 4 bases, J lost 5 bases, and 8 bases lay in between. Germline CDR1 is LNHDA and CDR2 is SQIVND (reference sequence). CDR3 sequence (DNA): TGTGCCAGTAGTACGCAGGGATATGGCTACACCTTC. Protein: CASSTQGYGYTF.

V and J are TRBV7-7 and TRBJ2-7; D remains ambiguous. The V end lost 2 bases, the J end lost 0 bases, and 11 bases lay between the germline ends. The CDR3 is made up of 15 amino acids. Germline CDR1 is SSHAT and CDR2 is FNYEAQ (reference sequence). In nucleotides, the CDR3 is TGTGCCAGCAGCTTATCTCATGGAGCCTCCTACGAGCAGTACTTC. This gives the protein CASSLSHGASYEQYF. The complete variable domain, with remaining parts taken from reference TRBV7-7 and TRBJ2-7, reads GAGVSQSPRYKVTKRGQDVTLRCDPISSHATLYWYQQALGQGPEFLTYFNYEAQPDKSGLPSDRFSAERPEGSISTLTIQRTEQRDSAMYRCASSLSHGASYEQYFGPGTRLTVT.

The V call is TRBV5-1, the J call TRBJ2-5, with D possibly TRBD1 on 5 matching bases. The germline V gene has CDR1 SGHRS and CDR2 YFSETQ. V lost 0 bases and J lost 5, with 11 bases in between. The length of the CDR3 is 14 residues. The CDR3 protein is CASSLGQGVETQYF. The CDR3 DNA reads as TGCGCCAGCAGCTTGGGGCAGGGTGTTGAGACCCAGTACTTC.